This entry is about one T cell receptor beta chain. Its antigen is still unknown. Per-nucleotide qualities are absent, and no much larger clonotype sits a single base away. The data originate from a study of OX40 agonist ivuxolimab in advanced cancers. About the study as a whole: Ivuxolimab was an agonistic, fully human IgG2 monoclonal antibody directed against OX40 (CD134), a costimulatory receptor. Of the 52 patients in dose escalation, about 20 had hepatocellular carcinoma, some 15 had melanoma, 9 had renal cell carcinoma and 9 had head and neck cancer. The paper covers the monotherapy dose-escalation part of the phase I ivuxolimab trial, which included N = 52 patients. A male proportion of under 85% and a mean age of around 60 years, ranging from 23 to 79, were recorded for the dose-escalation cohort. Partial responses occurred in three dose-escalation patients, of whom one had hepatocellular carcinoma and two had cutaneous melanoma. Prior anti-PD-1, anti-PD-L1 or anti-CTLA-4 therapy was permitted, and checkpoint inhibitors had been received by around 40% of dose-escalation patients. Intravenous ivuxolimab was administered to patients every 2 weeks at six dose levels: 0.01, 0.1, 0.3, 1.5, 3 and 10 mg/kg. The point of sequencing TCRbeta in the periphery was to test whether ivuxolimab changed TCR sequence diversity and drove clonal T-cell expansion.

The trial excluded patients who had a history of autoimmune disease or who were on systemic immunosuppression. In every dose cohort, peripheral blood was drawn for TCR sequencing at baseline, cycle 4 day 1, and cycle 7 day 1. The samples were drawn from a first-in-human, open-label, multicenter phase I dose-escalation trial of ivuxolimab. The trial enrolled adults with locally advanced or metastatic head and neck squamous cell, hepatocellular, melanoma or renal cell carcinoma. Before TCR sequencing, CD4+ T cells and CD8+ T cells were sorted from peripheral blood as separate populations. The CDR3 spans 13 residues, from the cysteine through the phenylalanine. Only the CDR3 DNA stays, 39 bases, in frame from base 1. Trimming takes 7 bases from V and 2 bases from J, and the germline ends sit 8 bases apart. The germline V gene (reference sequence) specifies LNHDA as CDR1 and SQIVND as CDR2. To sequence the TCRbeta CDR3 region, genomic DNA was isolated from the sorted cells. The immunoSEQ Assay was used to sequence the TCRbeta CDR3 regions. TCRdb obtained this table from immuneACCESS and retained in-frame rearrangements with V and J assigned. These tables miss some clones; where compared with another copy, unresolved V genes account for less than half of the shortfall, and the remainder is unexplained. The sample table records roughly 100,000 clones; roughly 95% of these occur just once. The ten largest clones capture around 2.2% of the sample.

Study-level results and caveats: At doses of 0.1 to 3.0 mg/kg, clonal expansion of both CD4+ and CD8+ T cells in blood was seen between baseline and week 6. The antigen specificity of the clonally expanded peripheral T cells was not determined. Low levels of normalized T-cell clonal expansion were also seen in some nonresponding patients. In the 0.1-3.0 mg/kg groups, partial responders had among the lowest normalized peripheral clonal expansion, particularly in CD8+ T cells. After ivuxolimab, more expanded clones were found on average in CD8+ T cells than in CD4+ T cells.

Recombination linked TRBV19 to TRBJ2-2; a confident D gene designation cannot be given. The starting material was CD4+ or CD8+ T cells sorted from blood, obtained in a trial of the OX40 agonist ivuxolimab. This clonotype was sampled from an adult with an advanced solid tumor such as melanoma, head and neck, liver or kidney cancer. The DNA sequence follows: TGTGCCAGTAAGCTCGGAAACACCGGGGAGCTGTTTTTT. Translation gives CASKLGNTGELFF.